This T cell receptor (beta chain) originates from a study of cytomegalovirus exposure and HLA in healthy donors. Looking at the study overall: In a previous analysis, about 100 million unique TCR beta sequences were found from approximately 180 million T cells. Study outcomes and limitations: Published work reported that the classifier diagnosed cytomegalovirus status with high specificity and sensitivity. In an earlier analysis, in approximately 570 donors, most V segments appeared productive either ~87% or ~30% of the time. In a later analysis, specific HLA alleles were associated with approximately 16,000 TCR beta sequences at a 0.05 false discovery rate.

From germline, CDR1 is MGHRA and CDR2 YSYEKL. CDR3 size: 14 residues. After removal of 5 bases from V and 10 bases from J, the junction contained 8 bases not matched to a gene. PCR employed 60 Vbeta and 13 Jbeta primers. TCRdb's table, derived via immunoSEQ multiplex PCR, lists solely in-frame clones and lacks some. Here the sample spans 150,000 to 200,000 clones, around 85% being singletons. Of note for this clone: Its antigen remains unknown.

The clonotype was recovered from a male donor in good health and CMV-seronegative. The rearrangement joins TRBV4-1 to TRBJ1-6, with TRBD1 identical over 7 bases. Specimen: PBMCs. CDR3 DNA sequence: TGCGCCAGCAGCACCCGACAGGGTCGGTCACCCCTCCACTTT. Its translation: CASSTRQGRSPLHF.